This T cell receptor (beta chain) was recovered during a study of blood T cell repertoires in COVID-19. Study in general: Material from acute and convalescent COVID-19 was sourced from the United States, Italy and Spain. From T cells, B-cell-depleted T cells, or PBMCs came the material, which was cDNA or gDNA.

The CDR3 has 15 amino acids. Trimming removed 1 base at V and 5 bases at J, with 14 bases between. In germline, CDR1 is MDHEN, CDR2 SYDVKM. Original data processing: Researchers report that nucleated cell counts were estimated from reference gene primer amplification. Libraries were prepared by immunoSEQ multiplex PCR; TCRdb keeps only in-frame clonotypes and omits some of them. The V and J calls and clone size come from that table; D and trimming were worked out from the DNA. The table lists just over 150,000 clones, about 80% of them singletons. The TCR was taken from a man in his sixties with acute or convalescent COVID-19. Sequencing was performed on peripheral blood. V usage is TRBV28 and J usage is TRBJ1-1; the D is unclear. CDR3 in amino acids: CASSLLSRVRTEAFF. Written as DNA, the CDR3 is TGTGCCAGCAGTTTATTGTCACGGGTGAGGACTGAAGCTTTCTTT.